What follows are 26 T cell receptor beta chains derived from one specimen sequenced in a study of shared clonotypes between healthy human individuals. Produced via immunoSEQ multiplex PCR; TCRdb's table is partial and in-frame only. This table has 2,500,000 or so clones, roughly 92% appearing once. The specimen sequenced was naive CD4+ T cells from PBMCs. Subset described: CD45RA+ positively selected. These receptors came from a man younger than 35 in good health. Some clones in this sample may be carry-over from other donors' samples.

The rearrangement links TRBV29-1 to TRBJ2-3; D unresolved. CDR3 length: 14 residues. CDR1 SQVTM and CDR2 ANQGSEA come from the germline V gene. V was shortened by 4 bases and J by 4 bases, with 15 bases between the two germline ends. The DNA for the CDR3 is TGCAGCGTTGGGGCAGTCCTTAGTCCAGATACGCAGTATTTT. Protein: CSVGAVLSPDTQYF.

The gene calls are TRBV7-2 and TRBJ2-1; TRBD2 aligns across 11 bases. Per germline, CDR1 SGHTA and CDR2 FQGNSA. The CDR3 is 13 amino acids. Trimming cost V 3 bases and J 14 bases; bases outside gene matches: 6. The CDR3 bases are TGTGCCAGCAGCTTCCTACTAGCGGGAGTTGAGTTCTTC. This gives the protein CASSFLLAGVEFF.

The chain recombines TRBV19 with TRBJ2-5; D could derive from TRBD1 or TRBD2 (5 bases each). The V end was cut by 6 bases, the J end by 5 bases, with 16 bases between. The CDR3 extends over 14 amino acids. In germline, CDR1 is LNHDA, CDR2 SQIVND (reference sequence). CDR3 amino acids: CASRRSGTRETQYF. In nucleotides, the CDR3 is TGTGCCAGTAGGCGCTCAGGGACGAGGGAGACCCAGTACTTC.

A few counts support this clone. The gene calls are TRBV28 and TRBJ1-2; TRBD1 aligns across 9 bases. From germline, CDR1 is MDHEN and CDR2 SYDVKM. This CDR3 spans 12 amino acids. V dropped 6 bases and J dropped 7; count of bases not matched to a gene: 3. The CDR3 DNA follows: TGTGCCAGCAGAGGGACAGGGTTTGGCTACACCTTC. It encodes CASRGTGFGYTF.

This rearrangement joins TRBV5-1 to TRBJ2-2; 10 bases line up with TRBD2. The CDR3 extends over 16 amino acids. Germline lookup yields CDR1 SGHRS and CDR2 YFSETQ. The junction had 11 bases not matched to a gene; V was cut back by 6 bases and J by 6 bases. The CDR3 DNA reads TGCGCCAGCAACCCCCCAAGTAGCGGGAGGTCCGGGGAGCTGTTTTTT. This encodes CASNPPSSGRSGELFF.

The chain links TRBV7-3 to TRBJ2-2, with TRBD1 matching over 7 bases. The CDR3 has 16 amino acids. V gave up 5 bases and J gave up 0 bases; unmatched junction bases: 6. Germline CDR1 SGHTA, CDR2 FQGTGA. The CDR3 DNA reads TGTGCCAGCAGCGCGACCGGGACAGCGAACACCGGGGAGCTGTTTTTT. Its protein product is CASSATGTANTGELFF.

V is TRBV30 and J is TRBJ2-7; 9 bases are a match to TRBD1. There are 14 residues in the CDR3. Trimming removed 2 bases from V and 2 bases from J; junction bases left unmatched: 4. In germline, CDR1 is GTSNPN, CDR2 SVGIG (reference sequence). For the CDR3, the DNA is TGTGCCTGGAGTCGGGGACAGGGCACCTACGAGCAGTACTTC. Residues: CAWSRGQGTYEQYF. Combining the CDR3 with reference TRBV30 and TRBJ2-7 gives the whole variable domain SQTIHQWPATLVQPVGSPLSLECTVEGTSNPNLYWYRQAAGRGLQLLFYSVGIGQISSEVPQNLSASRPQDRQFILSSKKLLLSDSGFYLCAWSRGQGTYEQYFGPGTRLTVT.

For this clone: Distinct nucleotide sequences in the sample also encode this CDR3. The chain carries TRBV9 and TRBJ1-1, with a tentative D call TRBD1 (6 bases). Germline CDR1 is SGDLS and CDR2 is YYNGEE. The V and J ends lost 1 base and 2 bases respectively, with 9 bases between them. The CDR3 runs to 14 residues. CDR3 DNA: TGTGCCAGCAGCGTAACAGGGAGCAACACTGAAGCTTTCTTT. Its translation is CASSVTGSNTEAFF.

Remarks on this clone: The same CDR3 can be traced to other DNA sequences in this sample. The rearrangement joins TRBV4-2 to TRBJ2-3, with a tentative D call TRBD2 (6 bases). Germline loops: CDR1 LGHNA, CDR2 YNFKEQ. Trimming left V 1 base short and J 5 bases short, with 7 bases between. The CDR3 covers 13 residues. The CDR3 DNA reads TGTGCCAGCAGCCAAGTCGGGGGAGATACGCAGTATTTT. This translates into CASSQVGGDTQYF.

The V and J genes are TRBV2 and TRBJ2-7; 8 nucleotides agree with TRBD2. CDR1 is SNHLY and CDR2 is FYNNEI in the germline V gene. The length of the CDR3 is 15 residues. After removal of 9 bases from V and 6 bases from J, the junction contained 16 bases not matched to a gene. The CDR3 coding sequence is TGTGCCAGTCGATTCGACCTGACTAGCGCCCGCGAGCAGTACTTC. As protein: CASRFDLTSAREQYF.

This clone was counted once. The chain is built from TRBV28 and TRBJ2-7; D remains unclear. Between the trimmed V and J ends, which lost 2 bases and 6 bases, there was a span of 8 bases. The length of the CDR3 is 12 residues. Germline CDR1 is MDHEN and CDR2 is SYDVKM. CDR3: CASSLPSSEQYF. The CDR3 DNA sequence: TGTGCCAGCAGTTTACCCTCTAGCGAGCAGTACTTC.

This sequence joins TRBV5-1 and TRBJ1-4; TRBD1 matches at 9 bases. V was clipped by 4 bases and J by 7 bases; unmatched bases: 5. The CDR3 spans 14 residues. The germline V gene has CDR1 SGHRS and CDR2 YFSETQ. CDR3 sequence: CASSHGDRVEKLFF. DNA of the CDR3: TGCGCCAGCAGCCACGGGGACAGGGTTGAAAAACTGTTTTTT.

Turning to this clone: The identical CDR3 is also encoded by other nucleotide sequences in the sample. The chain uses TRBV6-6 and TRBJ2-5; D tentatively reads TRBD1 or TRBD2 (5 bases each). Germline V lookup: CDR1 MNHNY, CDR2 SVGAGI (reference sequence). The CDR3 loop spans 13 amino acids. Trimming took off 6 bases at V and 2 bases at J, with 10 bases between the two ends. CDR3 region: CASSRDPQETQYF. CDR3 nucleotides: TGTGCCAGCAGCCGGGACCCTCAAGAGACCCAGTACTTC.

This chain links TRBV4-3 with TRBJ1-2; D uncertain. Germline CDR1 reads LGHNA; CDR2 reads YSLEER. This CDR3 contains 15 residues. V was clipped by 0 bases and J by 4 bases, with 12 bases between them. CDR3 amino acids: CASSQDSRASYGYTF. The DNA for the CDR3 is TGCGCCAGCAGCCAAGATTCGAGGGCCTCCTATGGCTACACCTTC.

In DNA form, the CDR3 reads TGTGCCAGCAGCTTAAGCCCAGCCCAAGAGACCCAGTACTTC. This gives the protein CASSLSPAQETQYF. This chain connects TRBV7-2 to TRBJ2-5; D remains unclear. The CDR3 extends over 14 amino acids. Looked up from germline, CDR1 is SGHTA and CDR2 is FQGNSA. V was cut by 2 bases and J by 1 base, with 8 bases left in between. The full variable domain, rest sourced from reference TRBV7-2 and TRBJ2-5, is GAGVSQSPSNKVTEKGKDVELRCDPISGHTALYWYRQSLGQGLEFLIYFQGNSAPDKSGLPSDRFSAERTGGSVSTLTIQRTQQEDSAVYLCASSLSPAQETQYFGPGTRLLVL.

CDR3 bases: TGCGCCAGCAGCCAACGACAGGGAAACACTGAAGCTTTCTTT. It codes for CASSQRQGNTEAFF. The rearrangement links TRBV4-1 to TRBJ1-1; TRBD1 aligns across 7 bases. Germline assignment: CDR1 MGHRA and CDR2 YSYEKL. V was clipped by 2 bases and J by 2 bases; unmatched bases: 2. The CDR3 extends over 14 amino acids.

Points on this clone: Other DNA sequences in this specimen translate into the identical CDR3. The V gene is TRBV28, the J gene TRBJ2-7, with unresolved D. This CDR3 is 11 amino acids long. The V end lost 5 bases, the J end lost 3 bases, and 5 bases lay between the germline ends. The germline V gene encodes CDR1 MDHEN and CDR2 SYDVKM. The CDR3 reads CASSPLYEQYF. The CDR3 bases are TGTGCCAGCAGTCCACTCTACGAGCAGTACTTC.

The genes are TRBV19 and TRBJ2-2; TRBD1 agrees at 9 bases. Germline lookup yields CDR1 LNHDA and CDR2 SQIVND (reference sequence). Trimming took 7 bases from V and 4 from J; bases not matched to a gene: 7. This CDR3 is 15 amino acids long. The CDR3 here is CASTLDRGFTGELFF. In nucleotides, the CDR3 is TGTGCCAGTACCCTGGACAGGGGATTCACCGGGGAGCTGTTTTTT.

The chain is built from TRBV7-2 and TRBJ2-3, with TRBD2 matching 13 bases. This CDR3 is built from 15 residues. The V gene's germline CDR1 is SGHTA and CDR2 FQGNSA. J lost 9 bases, V lost 3 bases, and 6 bases had no gene match. The CDR3 DNA sequence: TGTGCCAGCAGCTTCGATGGACTAGCGGGAGCCACGCAGTATTTT. Protein: CASSFDGLAGATQYF.

A remark on this clone: Other DNA sequences in this specimen translate into the identical CDR3. The CDR3 DNA is TGTGCCAGCTCACTAGGACAGCCGAACACTGAAGCTTTCTTT. It specifies CASSLGQPNTEAFF. The rearrangement joins TRBV18 to TRBJ1-1, with D possibly being TRBD1 (6 bases). Germline assignment: CDR1 KGHSH and CDR2 LQKENI. The V and J ends lost 4 bases and 1 base respectively, with 10 bases between them. This CDR3 comprises 14 residues.

The V call is TRBV6-1, the J call TRBJ2-7; D is unresolved. Looked up from germline, CDR1 is MNHNS and CDR2 is SASEGT. V gave up 1 base and J gave up 2 bases, with 12 bases separating them. CDR3 length: 15 residues. CDR3 coding DNA: TGTGCCAGCAGTGAAGGTTTCGGTTACGCCTACGAGCAGTACTTC. This sequence encodes CASSEGFGYAYEQYF.

The V and J genes are TRBV28 and TRBJ1-2; possible D gene TRBD1, 5 bases. With 4 bases removed from V and 5 bases from J, the gap between germline ends came to 11 bases. The CDR3 has 13 residues. Germline-derived CDR1 and CDR2 are MDHEN and SYDVKM. In DNA form, the CDR3 reads TGTGCCAGCAGTTCATCCAGGGATTATGGCTACACCTTC. Translating gives CASSSSRDYGYTF.

This chain joins TRBV6-1 and TRBJ2-7; maybe TRBD2 (7 bases). There are 15 residues in the CDR3. V was pared by 3 bases and J by 3 bases, with 15 bases between. The germline CDR1 and CDR2 sequences are MNHNS and SASEGT. In DNA, the CDR3 is TGTGCCAGCAGTGAGGGAGGGACACTAATCTACGAGCAGTACTTC. Residues: CASSEGGTLIYEQYF.

Of note for this clone: This sample also contains other DNA sequences that code for the same CDR3. This chain's CDR3 is CAWSLNEKLFF. The CDR3 coding sequence is TGTGCCTGGAGCCTTAATGAAAAACTGTTTTTT. This rearrangement joins TRBV30 to TRBJ1-4; D not certain. CDR1 GTSNPN and CDR2 SVGIG come from the germline V gene (reference sequence). Trimming cost V 3 bases and J 4 bases, with 3 bases left between them. The CDR3 totals 11 residues.

This chain connects TRBV6-5 to TRBJ2-5, with a possible D match to TRBD1 (5 bases). Trimming stripped 6 bases from V and 7 bases from J, with 15 bases between. The CDR3 consists of 13 residues. CDR1 is MNHEY and CDR2 is SVGAGI in the germline V gene. The CDR3 nucleotides are TGTGCCAGCAGCCCCTACAGGTCCCGGACCCAGTACTTC. It encodes CASSPYRSRTQYF.

As concerns this clone: Other DNA sequences in the same sample also yield this CDR3. The chain uses TRBV5-4 and TRBJ2-7; 7 bases map to TRBD2. The V segment lost 0 bases and the J segment 0 bases; nucleotides outside the gene matches: 6. Germline V gives CDR1 SGHNT, CDR2 YYREEE (reference sequence). This CDR3 is built from 16 residues. The CDR3 loop reads CASSLGLAVSSYEQYF. The CDR3 coding sequence is TGTGCCAGCAGCTTGGGGCTAGCGGTGAGCTCCTACGAGCAGTACTTC.